These 30 T cell receptor beta chains were sequenced from one sample in a study of CD4 T cells in relation to SARS-CoV-2 and coronaviruses. Data came from immunoSEQ multiplex PCR; TCRdb stores just in-frame clones and leaves some out. The sample gives fewer than 20,000 clones, just under 75% of which show up once; about 21% is in the top ten. No antigen has been assigned to these receptors. Before the COVID-19 pandemic, during about 2010-2018, CD4+ T cells were taken from unexposed donors. After ten to eleven days of culture, CD4+ T cells were isolated. The sequenced sample consisted of CD4+ T cells from PBMCs, cultured in vitro. These receptors were obtained from a human donor in good health.

The chain links TRBV11-2 to TRBJ1-3, with D maybe TRBD1 (6 bases). The V gene lost 4 bases and the J gene lost 0 bases, with 13 bases spanning the gap. The CDR3 covers 16 residues. Per the germline V gene, CDR1 is SGHAT and CDR2 is FQNNGV. CDR3 sequence: CASSSPGQISGNTIYF. In DNA, the CDR3 is TGTGCCAGCAGCTCCCCAGGACAGATCTCTGGAAACACCATATATTTT.

V and J are TRBV6-5 and TRBJ2-7; no reliable D call. V lost 6 bases and J lost 0, with 9 bases in between. The CDR3 runs 13 residues. Germline CDR1 and CDR2: MNHEY and SVGAGI. As DNA, the CDR3 is TGTGCCAGCAGATCTCTTTCCTCCTACGAGCAGTACTTC. It specifies CASRSLSSYEQYF.

The chain has TRBV28 and TRBJ1-2, with a tentative D call TRBD1 (5 bases). Germline V gene sequence: CDR1 MDHEN, CDR2 SYDVKM. The CDR3 covers 15 residues. V was clipped by 4 bases and J by 7 bases, with 19 bases between them. CDR3 sequence: CASSSTSVRAFGYTF. CDR3 DNA: TGTGCCAGCAGTTCGACCTCGGTCAGGGCCTTTGGCTACACCTTC.

V gene TRBV4-1 combines with J gene TRBJ1-4; 9 bases fit TRBD1. Germline CDR1 and CDR2: MGHRA and YSYEKL. The CDR3 consists of 15 residues. The junction had 0 bases not matched to a gene; V was cut back by 3 bases and J by 1 base. Here the CDR3 DNA reads TGCGCCAGCAGCCAGGGACAGGGAACTAATGAAAAACTGTTTTTT. Its translation is CASSQGQGTNEKLFF.

The chain uses TRBV7-2 and TRBJ1-1, with D possibly being TRBD1 (6 bases). The CDR3 sequence is 14 residues long. With 7 bases removed from V and 0 bases from J, the gap between germline ends came to 12 bases. Germline assignment: CDR1 SGHTA and CDR2 FQGNSA. Here the CDR3 DNA reads TGTGCCAGCACCTACGGACAGATGAACACTGAAGCTTTCTTT. As protein: CASTYGQMNTEAFF.

The rearrangement uses TRBV20-1 and TRBJ2-5; a possible D gene is TRBD2 (6 bases). The germline V and J ends were trimmed by 3 bases and 4 bases, with 18 bases remaining between them. Germline assignment: CDR1 DFQATT and CDR2 SNEGSKA (reference sequence). The CDR3 runs to 15 residues. The CDR3, as DNA: TGCAGTGCTAGTGGCGCCGGCGGGCGGGGAGAGACCCAGTACTTC. Protein: CSASGAGGRGETQYF.

V is TRBV16 and J is TRBJ1-4; D is unclear. CDR1 is KGHSY, CDR2 FQNENV, per germline. This CDR3 region has 15 residues. Trimming left V 1 base short and J 2 bases short, with 8 bases between. The CDR3 bases are TGTGCCAGCAGCCAATTCACGGGCACTAATGAAAAACTGTTTTTT. It specifies CASSQFTGTNEKLFF. Using reference TRBV16 and TRBJ1-4 for the parts outside the CDR3, the full variable domain is GEEVAQTPKHLVRGEGQKAKLYCAPIKGHSYVFWYQQVLKNEFKFLISFQNENVFDETGMPKERFSAKCLPNSPCSLEIQATKLEDSAVYFCASSQFTGTNEKLFFGSGTQLSVL.

The rearrangement links TRBV6-5 to TRBJ2-1; no definite D call. The V and J ends lost 10 bases and 8 bases respectively, with 18 bases between them. CDR3 length: 13 amino acids. CDR1 is MNHEY and CDR2 is SVGAGI in the germline V gene. The CDR3 protein is CAKLRWSHDEQFF. The CDR3, as DNA: TGTGCCAAACTAAGGTGGAGTCACGATGAGCAGTTCTTC.

This chain links TRBV4-1 with TRBJ2-1; TRBD2 agrees at 8 bases. V lost 3 bases, J lost 2 bases, and 3 bases stayed unmatched. CDR1 and CDR2 (germline): MGHRA, YSYEKL. This CDR3 spans 15 amino acids. CDR3 sequence reads: CASSQGLVTYNEQFF. In nucleotides, the CDR3 is TGCGCCAGCAGCCAGGGACTAGTTACCTACAATGAGCAGTTCTTC.

The chain has TRBV7-8 and TRBJ2-7, with 8 bases fitting TRBD1. The V gene end was trimmed by 3 bases and the J gene end by 4 bases; junction bases not matched to a gene: 8. Germline V lookup: CDR1 SGHVS, CDR2 FQNEAQ. The length of the CDR3 is 15 residues. CDR3 sequence reads: CASSLGGTGLYEQYF. DNA for the CDR3: TGTGCCAGCAGCTTGGGTGGGACAGGACTTTACGAGCAGTACTTC.

The table lists this clone with a few counts. The rearrangement joins TRBV19 to TRBJ2-2; the D gene is possibly TRBD1 (5 bases). V was pared by 7 bases and J by 2 bases, with 14 bases between. This CDR3 is built from 15 residues. Germline CDR1 is LNHDA and CDR2 is SQIVND (reference sequence). The CDR3: CASTTGPSNTGELFF. As DNA, the CDR3 is TGTGCCAGTACTACAGGCCCTAGTAACACCGGGGAGCTGTTTTTT.

This chain links TRBV7-8 with TRBJ2-1; 9 nucleotides line up with TRBD2. The CDR3 consists of 18 residues. The V gene's germline CDR1 is SGHVS and CDR2 FQNEAQ. Trimming removed 2 bases from V and 7 bases from J; junction bases left unmatched: 15. CDR3 residues: CASSLRGLGGRAANEQFF. CDR3 bases: TGTGCCAGCAGCTTAAGGGGTTTGGGCGGGAGGGCCGCGAATGAGCAGTTCTTC.

CDR3 sequence reads: CAISESHGGSRTSYNEQFF. Here the CDR3 DNA reads TGTGCCATCAGTGAGTCCCATGGAGGCAGCCGGACATCCTACAATGAGCAGTTCTTC. The chain links TRBV10-3 to TRBJ2-1; D tentatively fits TRBD1 or TRBD2 (5 bases each). The CDR3 is 19 amino acids. Per the germline V gene, CDR1 is ENHRY and CDR2 is SYGVKD. Trimming left V 0 bases short and J 1 base short, with 19 bases between.

This clone was observed a few times. V is TRBV30 and J is TRBJ1-2; D not resolved. From germline, CDR1 is GTSNPN and CDR2 SVGIG (reference sequence). The CDR3 is 13 residues long. Trimming removed 3 bases from V and 7 bases from J, with 15 bases in between. This chain's CDR3 is CAWSLERRVGYTF. The CDR3 DNA reads as TGTGCCTGGAGCCTTGAGCGGAGGGTTGGCTACACCTTC.

The chain has TRBV5-1 and TRBJ2-5, with a tentative D call TRBD1 (6 bases). CDR1 SGHRS and CDR2 YFSETQ come from the germline V gene. The CDR3 is 13 amino acids. V was clipped by 4 bases and J by 5 bases, with 12 bases between them. CDR3: CASSDGQFETQYF. Here the CDR3 DNA reads TGCGCCAGCAGCGACGGACAGTTTGAGACCCAGTACTTC. The full variable domain, its missing parts supplied by reference TRBV5-1 and TRBJ2-5, is KAGVTQTPRYLIKTRGQQVTLSCSPISGHRSVSWYQQTPGQGLQFLFEYFSETQRNKGNFPGRFSGRQFSNSRSEMNVSTLELGDSALYLCASSDGQFETQYFGPGTRLLVL.

This sequence joins TRBV6-2 or TRBV6-3 and TRBJ2-5; D possibly corresponds to TRBD2 (5 bases). Per germline, CDR1 MNHEY and CDR2 SVGEGT. There are 15 residues in the CDR3. Trimming took 5 bases from V and 5 from J, leaving 18 bases between them. The CDR3 sequence: CASSRRGIQAETQYF. The DNA for the CDR3 is TGTGCCAGCAGTCGTCGAGGGATTCAGGCGGAGACCCAGTACTTC.

This chain joins TRBV29-1 and TRBJ2-3, with 9 bases lining up with TRBD2. The CDR3 extends over 15 amino acids. V shed 3 bases, J shed 3 bases, and the junction held 7 bases outside the gene matches. Germline V gene lookup returns CDR1 SQVTM and CDR2 ANQGSEA. CDR3 DNA sequence: TGCAGCGTTGACCCCCCAGCGGGGGGAACAGATACGCAGTATTTT. Its translation: CSVDPPAGGTDTQYF.

The chain has TRBV10-2 and TRBJ2-2, with a possible D match to TRBD1 (5 bases). Trimming stripped 8 bases from V and 5 bases from J, with 12 bases between. Germline lookup yields CDR1 WSHSY and CDR2 SAAADI. This CDR3 has 13 residues. The CDR3 region has the DNA TGCGCCAGCGGTGGGGCACGGACCGGGGAGCTGTTTTTT. Amino acid sequence: CASGGARTGELFF.

The V and J genes are TRBV5-1 and TRBJ2-7; D remains unclear. There are 14 residues in the CDR3. Trimming pared 0 bases from V and 0 bases from J, leaving 7 bases between. Germline V gene data show CDR1 as SGHRS and CDR2 as YFSETQ. The CDR3 is CASSLGGSSYEQYF. CDR3 nucleotides: TGCGCCAGCAGCTTGGGCGGAAGCTCCTACGAGCAGTACTTC.

The chain couples TRBV18 to TRBJ2-3, with 9 bases matching TRBD1. From germline, CDR1 is KGHSH and CDR2 LQKENI. J gave up 3 bases and V 2 bases, and 6 bases lay outside the gene matches. The CDR3 runs to 16 residues. The CDR3 protein is CASSPSRQGGTDTQYF. In DNA form, the CDR3 reads TGTGCCAGCTCACCATCCCGACAGGGGGGAACAGATACGCAGTATTTT.

This clone was detected a few times. V usage is TRBV5-1 and J usage is TRBJ2-1; D ambiguous. Trimming removed 0 bases from V and 4 bases from J, with 11 bases in between. CDR3 length: 15 amino acids. Germline V lookup: CDR1 SGHRS, CDR2 YFSETQ. The CDR3 region is CASSLAGDLYNEQFF. The CDR3 DNA follows: TGCGCCAGCAGCTTGGCTGGCGATTTGTACAATGAGCAGTTCTTC.

The chain joins TRBV28 to TRBJ2-7; 7 nucleotides agree with TRBD2. The CDR3 consists of 16 residues. The germline V gene encodes CDR1 MDHEN and CDR2 SYDVKM. Trimming took 10 bases from V and 0 from J; bases not matched to a gene: 15. The CDR3 nucleotides are TGTGCCACCGGGGGGATTACAGGCCCGTACTCCTACGAGCAGTACTTC. It translates to CATGGITGPYSYEQYF. The variable domain in full, with the rest retrieved from reference TRBV28 and TRBJ2-7, is DVKVTQSSRYLVKRTGEKVFLECVQDMDHENMFWYRQDPGLGLRLIYFSYDVKMKEKGDIPEGYSVSREKKERFSLILESASTNQTSMYLCATGGITGPYSYEQYFGPGTRLTVT.

The gene calls are TRBV29-1 and TRBJ2-1; TRBD1 is a possible D gene (6 bases). CDR1 is SQVTM, CDR2 ANQGSEA, per germline. The length of the CDR3 is 14 residues. V lost 1 base and J 3 bases, leaving 10 bases between the germline ends. The CDR3 reads CSVEGWGHYNEQFF. DNA for the CDR3: TGCAGCGTTGAAGGGTGGGGGCACTACAATGAGCAGTTCTTC.

The rearrangement links TRBV9 to TRBJ1-5; D may be TRBD1 (6 bases). This CDR3 contains 15 residues. Looked up from germline, CDR1 is SGDLS and CDR2 is YYNGEE. V dropped 4 bases and J dropped 0 bases, with 11 bases sitting between them. The DNA of the CDR3 is TGTGCCAGCAGCCCTACAGGGTATAGCAATCAGCCCCAGCATTTT. Translated, it gives CASSPTGYSNQPQHF. Using reference TRBV9 and TRBJ1-5 for the parts outside the CDR3, the full variable domain is DSGVTQTPKHLITATGQRVTLRCSPRSGDLSVYWYQQSLDQGLQFLIQYYNGEERAKGNILERFSAQQFPDLHSELNLSSLELGDSALYFCASSPTGYSNQPQHFGDGTRLSIL.

This chain links TRBV3-1 (or the pseudogene TRBV3-2) with TRBJ2-1; TRBD2 matches at 7 bases. CDR1 and CDR2 (germline): LGHDT, YNNKEL (reference sequence). The length of the CDR3 is 21 residues. V shed 0 bases and J 7 bases; nucleotides not matched to a gene: 24. CDR3 loop: CASSQEKTPRLAGDLENEQFF. In nucleotides, the CDR3 is TGTGCCAGCAGCCAAGAAAAAACCCCCCGCCTGGCGGGGGACCTTGAGAATGAGCAGTTCTTC.

This clone was seen a single time. The V call is TRBV11-1, the J call TRBJ2-5, with D possibly being TRBD2 (6 bases). Trimming removed 8 bases at V and 2 bases at J, with 15 bases between. Germline V gene sequence: CDR1 SGHAT, CDR2 FQDESV (reference sequence). The CDR3 loop spans 14 amino acids. CDR3 sequence reads: CASSVSGRQETQYF. The DNA of the CDR3 is TGTGCCAGCTCCGTCAGCGGGCGGCAAGAGACCCAGTACTTC. The whole variable domain, remainder taken from reference TRBV11-1 and TRBJ2-5, is EAEVAQSPRYKITEKSQAVAFWCDPISGHATLYWYRQILGQGPELLVQFQDESVVDDSQLPKDRFSAERLKGVDSTLKIQPAELGDSAMYLCASSVSGRQETQYFGPGTRLLVL.

The J gene is TRBJ1-1, the V gene TRBV19; D is ambiguous. The germline V gene has CDR1 LNHDA and CDR2 SQIVND (reference sequence). The V end was cut by 5 bases, the J end by 5 bases, with 15 bases between. The CDR3 is made up of 14 amino acids. CDR3 protein: CASSDPGSRTEAFF. CDR3 DNA sequence: TGTGCCAGTAGTGATCCGGGATCGAGAACTGAAGCTTTCTTT.

This clone turned up a few times. This chain connects TRBV11-3 to TRBJ2-7; 10 bases agree with TRBD1. J lost 6 bases, V lost 5 bases, and 4 bases had no gene match. Germline CDR1 reads SGHNT; CDR2 reads YENEEA. CDR3 length: 13 amino acids. Here the CDR3 DNA reads TGTGCCAGCAGCACCCGACAGGGGGCCGAGCAGTACTTC. Translating gives CASSTRQGAEQYF. The whole variable domain, filled in from reference TRBV11-3 and TRBJ2-7, reads EAGVVQSPRYKIIEKKQPVAFWCNPISGHNTLYWYLQNLGQGPELLIRYENEEAVDDSQLPKDRFSAERLKGVDSTLKIQPAELGDSAVYLCASSTRQGAEQYFGPGTRLTVT.

This clone was counted a few times. The V and J genes are TRBV7-9 and TRBJ2-2; 11 bases fit TRBD2. CDR1 and CDR2 from the germline V gene are SEHNR and FQNEAQ (reference sequence). Losses at the gene ends were 5 bases for V and 4 bases for J; bases not matched to a gene: 6. This CDR3 comprises 16 residues. For the CDR3, the DNA is TGTGCCAGCAGCCCACAACTAGCGGGAGTCACCGGGGAGCTGTTTTTT. Encoded protein: CASSPQLAGVTGELFF.

Of note for this clone: Sequence at one end of the junction differs from germline and may be a read error. The chain couples TRBV7-7 to TRBJ2-5, with 8 bases matching TRBD2. The germline CDR1 and CDR2 sequences are SSHAT and FNYEAQ (reference sequence). The CDR3 sequence is 15 residues long. The CDR3 is CASSTESGSGETQYF. The CDR3 DNA follows: TGTGCTAGCAGCACAGAGAGCGGGAGTGGGGAGACCCAGTACTTC.